These T cell receptor beta chains were read from a single sample in a study of a mutant IDH1 vaccine in newly diagnosed glioma. Only in-frame clones appear in the TCRdb table, and some are missing; sequencing was by immunoSEQ multiplex PCR. The sample records around 62,000 clones, roughly 90% being singletons. Their recognized antigens are unknown. The material sequenced was PBMCs, taken from a glioma patient whose treatment included an IDH1 peptide vaccine. The source is a man aged 35 to 55 with glioma. The CDR3 runs from the conserved cysteine through the conserved F or W. A D gene is named only where the DNA matches it firmly. Some rows have no size entry. The others give once, few or many, or a class for an expanded clone.

j_gene	abundance	v_gene	d_gene	CDR3nt	CDR3aa
TRBJ2-6	.	TRBV10-3	.	TGTGCCATCAGTGAGACCGGGCCCGGGGCCAACGTCCTGACTTTC	CAISETGPGANVLTF
TRBJ1-1	once	TRBV19	TRBD1	TGTGCCAGTAGCACCGGGACAGGGGGCCAAGCTTTCTTT	CASSTGTGGQAFF
TRBJ2-2	.	TRBV28	.	TGTGCCAGCAGGGGCGGGACAGTGAACACCGGGGAGCTGTTTTTT	CASRGGTVNTGELFF
TRBJ1-3	.	TRBV2	.	TGTGCCAGCAGTGAAGCAGGCCTCTCTGGAAACACCATATATTTT	CASSEAGLSGNTIYF
TRBJ2-5	.	TRBV6-5	.	TGTGCCAGCAGTCTCGGGACCGCACGGGAGACCCAGTACTTC	CASSLGTARETQYF
TRBJ2-1	.	TRBV5-1	.	TGCGCCAGCAGCCAGGCGGCCGGGACCAAGATTGGGGAGCAGTTCTTC	CASSQAAGTKIGEQFF
TRBJ2-7	.	TRBV28	.	TGTGCCAGCAGTTTCGGCGGTTTCTCCTACGAGCAGTACTTC	CASSFGGFSYEQYF
TRBJ2-7	.	TRBV6-1	TRBD1	TGTGCCAGCAGGGAAGGACAGGGCCACTACGAGCAGTACTTC	CASREGQGHYEQYF
TRBJ1-1	.	TRBV10-3	.	TGTGCCATCAGTGAGTTTACGCAGAACACTGAAGCTTTCTTT	CAISEFTQNTEAFF
TRBJ2-3	once	TRBV19	TRBD1	TGTGCCAGTAGTATCAGCGACAGGGGCCCCGATACGCAGTATTTT	CASSISDRGPDTQYF
TRBJ1-6	.	TRBV9	.	TGTGCCAGCAGCGTAGTTGGCCTCTCCCCCCTCCACTTT	CASSVVGLSPLHF
TRBJ2-1	.	TRBV19	TRBD1	TGTGCCAGTAGTGTACGGGACAGACCGTTCTTC	CASSVRDRPFF
TRBJ2-1	.	TRBV7-6	TRBD2	TGTGCCAGCAGCTTAACCAATAGCGGGGGAGGCAATGAGCAGTTCTTC	CASSLTNSGGGNEQFF
TRBJ1-2	once	TRBV29-1	.	TGCAGCGTTGAAGATAGGGGCGGCAGGGCCCTTAACTATGGCTACACCTTC	CSVEDRGGRALNYGYTF
TRBJ2-3	.	TRBV19	TRBD2	TGTGCCAGTAGTGCGGCTGGACTAGCGGGAGACACCAACACAGATACGCAGTATTTT	CASSAAGLAGDTNTDTQYF
TRBJ2-7	.	TRBV11-2	TRBD1	TGTGCCAGCAGCCTTGGTGGGACAGGGGGCAACGAGCAGTACTTC	CASSLGGTGGNEQYF
TRBJ1-1	.	TRBV15	.	TGTGCCACCAGCAGTAGGGGGAGTACTGAAGCTTTCTTT	CATSSRGSTEAFF
TRBJ2-3	once	TRBV9	.	TGTGCCAGCAGCGTAGGCCAGAACCCAACAGATACGCAGTATTTT	CASSVGQNPTDTQYF
TRBJ2-3	.	TRBV6-1	TRBD1	TGTGCCAGCAGTGCTGACAGGGGAGGTCGAGATACGCAGTATTTT	CASSADRGGRDTQYF
TRBJ2-5	.	TRBV11-1	TRBD1	TGTGCCAGCAGCTTCGGCTGGGCCGGGACAGGAAAGACCCAGTACTTC	CASSFGWAGTGKTQYF
TRBJ1-2	.	TRBV28	.	TGTGCCAGCAGTCATTCCGGGGCTTACGGCTACACCTTC	CASSHSGAYGYTF
TRBJ2-1	.	TRBV7-9	.	TGTGCCAGCAGCTTAGTGACTGGTCGTAATGAGCAGTTCTTC	CASSLVTGRNEQFF
TRBJ1-6	once	TRBV10-3	.	TGTGCCATCAGTGGAGTCAGGGATAATTCACCCCTCCACTTT	CAISGVRDNSPLHF
TRBJ2-5	.	TRBV5-4	.	TGTGCCAGCAGCCGAGATACGGGGTACCAAGAGACCCAGTACTTC	CASSRDTGYQETQYF
TRBJ2-1	.	TRBV6-6	TRBD1	TGTGCCAGCAGTTCCTATGGACAGGGCGGAGAGCAGTTCTTC	CASSSYGQGGEQFF
TRBJ2-5	few	TRBV29-1	TRBD1	TGCAGCGCCCCGGGACAGGGACGGGAGACCCAGTACTTC	CSAPGQGRETQYF
TRBJ1-1	.	TRBV12-5	.	TGTGCTAGTGCCTTCGACCTGGCTGAAGCTTTCTTT	CASAFDLAEAFF
TRBJ2-1	.	TRBV11-2	.	TGTGCCAGCAGCACCGGGCCCAATGAGCAGTTCTTC	CASSTGPNEQFF
TRBJ1-1	.	TRBV5-1	.	TGCGCCAGCACCCAGGGGAGTGCGAACACTGAAGCTTTCTTT	CASTQGSANTEAFF
TRBJ2-7	once	TRBV7-3	TRBD2	TGTGCCAGCAGCTTAAAGCTTGGGACTAGCGGGAGAAACGAGCAGTACTTC	CASSLKLGTSGRNEQYF
TRBJ2-3	.	TRBV6-6	TRBD2	TGTGCCAGCAGTCCCGGACTAGCGGGAGGTACGCAGTATTTT	CASSPGLAGGTQYF
TRBJ2-1	.	TRBV5-4	.	TGTGCCAGCAGCTTGGTCGGCCAGAACAATGAGCAGTTCTTC	CASSLVGQNNEQFF
TRBJ1-4	.	TRBV28	TRBD1	TGTGCCAGCAGACCTGCGCCCGGGACAGGTGAAAAACTGTTTTTT	CASRPAPGTGEKLFF
TRBJ2-3	once	TRBV7-2	.	TGTGCCAGCAGCCCGCGTGACTCCCGCGAGGGGACAGATACGCAGTATTTT	CASSPRDSREGTDTQYF
TRBJ2-2	.	TRBV4-3	.	TGCGCCAGCAGCCAAGATGGTCAAACCGGGGAGCTGTTTTTT	CASSQDGQTGELFF
TRBJ1-4	.	TRBV6-1	TRBD1	TGTGCCAGCAGCGGGACAGTTGTTAATGAAAAACTGTTTTTT	CASSGTVVNEKLFF
TRBJ2-5	.	TRBV19	.	TGTGCCAGTAGGCAGGGGAACCAAGAGACCCAGTACTTC	CASRQGNQETQYF
TRBJ2-1	.	TRBV28	TRBD2	TGTGCCAGCAGGGCCCCGGGACTAGCCAATGAGCAGTTCTTC	CASRAPGLANEQFF
TRBJ1-2	.	TRBV5-6	.	TGTGCCAGCAGCGTGACAGGATCCTATGGCTACACCTTC	CASSVTGSYGYTF
TRBJ1-1	once	TRBV19	.	TGTGCCAGTACCCCCACAGTCATGAACACTGAAGCTTTCTTT	CASTPTVMNTEAFF
TRBJ1-5	.	TRBV30	.	TGTGCCTGGAGTGTACCCACAGGGACGAAGTGGGAGCCCCAGCATTTT	CAWSVPTGTKWEPQHF
TRBJ2-1	.	TRBV9	TRBD1	TGTGCCAGCAGCGTGACAGGGTCCTACAATGAGCAGTTCTTC	CASSVTGSYNEQFF
TRBJ1-1	.	TRBV28	.	TGTGCCAGCAGCCGACCGACAGGAATTCCCACTGAAGCTTTCTTT	CASSRPTGIPTEAFF
TRBJ1-6	.	TRBV30	.	TGTGCCTGGACCCCTAGAGTCACCGGGAATTCACCCCTCCACTTT	CAWTPRVTGNSPLHF
TRBJ1-1	.	TRBV9	TRBD1	TGTGCCAGCAGCGTAGGGACAGGGATGGGTGTGGTAACTGAAGCTTTCTTT	CASSVGTGMGVVTEAFF
TRBJ2-3	.	TRBV29-1	TRBD2	TGCAGCGTTAAGACTAGCGGGGGCCCCACAGATACGCAGTATTTT	CSVKTSGGPTDTQYF
TRBJ1-1	.	TRBV29-1	TRBD1	TGCAGCGTTGTTTCAGTTTGGGACAGTTCGAACACTGAAGCTTTCTTT	CSVVSVWDSSNTEAFF
TRBJ2-5	.	TRBV5-4	.	TGTGCCAGCAGCTTGTACCAAGAGACCCAGTACTTC	CASSLYQETQYF
TRBJ2-7	.	TRBV28	.	TGTGCCAGCAGACCTGACAGCGAAACCCACTACGAGCAGTACTTC	CASRPDSETHYEQYF
TRBJ2-2	.	TRBV19	.	TGTGCCAGTAGTCCTCTCGGGGCCAGTTCCCGAGGGAACACCGGGGAGCTGTTTTTT	CASSPLGASSRGNTGELFF
TRBJ1-4	.	TRBV7-8	TRBD1	TGTGCCAGCAGCTTGGTCCCAACAGGGGCAACTAATGAAAAACTGTTTTTT	CASSLVPTGATNEKLFF
TRBJ2-5	.	TRBV11-2	TRBD1	TGTGCCAGCAGGGGGATACAGGGGAAACAAGAGACCCAGTACTTC	CASRGIQGKQETQYF
TRBJ1-1	.	TRBV5-6	.	TGTGCCAGCAGCTTGGCCGCGAACACTGAAGCTTTCTTT	CASSLAANTEAFF
TRBJ1-2	.	TRBV5-4	.	TGTGCCAGCAGCTCGATACTGGGTGACAACTATGGCTACACCTTC	CASSSILGDNYGYTF
TRBJ2-3	.	TRBV28	.	TGTGCCAGCAGTTACGGACGGAGAAGGAGCACAGATACGCAGTATTTT	CASSYGRRRSTDTQYF